These T cell receptor beta chains were read from a single sample in a study of T-cell memory formation after mild COVID-19. A single record per CDR3 protein comes from TCRdb applying MiXCR to the 5' RACE reads. In the table there are around 340,000 distinct CDR3 sequences, approximately 15% of which are singletons. Sequenced input: PBMCs or a T cell subset sorted from them (not recorded which). The origin of the receptors is a man between 18 and 35 years old who had mild COVID-19 (a few samples of this study predate the infection). Cell type and time point are not known. The CDR3 runs from the conserved cysteine through the conserved F or W. A D gene is named only where the DNA matches it firmly. Size values are once, few and many counts, or a class for expanded clones, and some rows have none.

v_call: TRBV5-6
d_call: TRBD2
j_call: TRBJ2-1
clone_size: NA
cdr3_nt: TGTGCCAGCAGCTTCCGGGGGGGCTCCTACAATGAGCAGTTCTTC
cdr3_aa: CASSFRGGSYNEQFF

v_call: TRBV20-1
d_call: TRBD2
j_call: TRBJ2-1
clone_size: NA
cdr3_nt: TGCAGTGCCCCGGGACTAGCGCGTAATGAGCAGTTCTTC
cdr3_aa: CSAPGLARNEQFF

v_call: TRBV6-5
d_call: TRBD1
j_call: TRBJ1-2
clone_size: NA
cdr3_nt: TGTGCCAGCAGATTGGACAGGGCCTTCGGCTACACCTTC
cdr3_aa: CASRLDRAFGYTF

v_call: TRBV28
d_call: NA
j_call: TRBJ1-2
clone_size: NA
cdr3_nt: TGTGCCAGCAGTAGAGATGGCTACACCTTC
cdr3_aa: CASSRDGYTF

v_call: TRBV4-3
d_call: NA
j_call: TRBJ2-7
clone_size: few
cdr3_nt: TGCGCCAGCAGCCCTTCTACAGGGTTGAGCTCCTACGAGCAGTACTTC
cdr3_aa: CASSPSTGLSSYEQYF

v_call: TRBV9
d_call: NA
j_call: TRBJ2-7
clone_size: few
cdr3_nt: TGTGCCAGCAGCGACGGTAGTCAGCGGCAGTACTTC
cdr3_aa: CASSDGSQRQYF

v_call: TRBV5-1
d_call: NA
j_call: TRBJ2-3
clone_size: NA
cdr3_nt: TGCGCCAGCAGCTTGTTGAGGGAAAGCACAGATACGCAGTATTTT
cdr3_aa: CASSLLRESTDTQYF

v_call: TRBV18
d_call: NA
j_call: TRBJ2-3
clone_size: few
cdr3_nt: TGTGCCAGCTCACCCAAGGTTAGCACAGATACGCAGTATTTT
cdr3_aa: CASSPKVSTDTQYF

v_call: TRBV12-3/TRBV12-4
d_call: NA
j_call: TRBJ2-5
clone_size: many
cdr3_nt: TGTGCCAGCAGTTTAGAGGGACTCCCACAAGAGACCCAGTACTTC
cdr3_aa: CASSLEGLPQETQYF

v_call: TRBV9
d_call: NA
j_call: TRBJ2-5
clone_size: few
cdr3_nt: TGTGCCAGCAGCGCGTCCCAATATGGGGAGACCCAGTACTTC
cdr3_aa: CASSASQYGETQYF

v_call: TRBV20-1
d_call: TRBD2
j_call: TRBJ2-2
clone_size: NA
cdr3_nt: TGCAGTGCTAGAGATCTAGCGGGGGGGAGCACCGGGGAGCTGTTTTTT
cdr3_aa: CSARDLAGGSTGELFF

v_call: TRBV7-2
d_call: TRBD1
j_call: TRBJ2-5
clone_size: NA
cdr3_nt: TGTGCCAGCAGCTTTCGGACAGGGGAAACCCAGTACTTC
cdr3_aa: CASSFRTGETQYF

v_call: TRBV7-2
d_call: NA
j_call: TRBJ1-4
clone_size: NA
cdr3_nt: TGTGCCAGCAGCTCGTGGACCAGTGCGGGTGAAAAACTGTTTTTT
cdr3_aa: CASSSWTSAGEKLFF

v_call: TRBV14
d_call: NA
j_call: TRBJ1-1
clone_size: NA
cdr3_nt: TGTGCCAGCAGCCAAAGGAGGGAGGAAGCTTTCTTT
cdr3_aa: CASSQRREEAFF

v_call: TRBV6-5
d_call: NA
j_call: TRBJ2-7
clone_size: once
cdr3_nt: TGTGCCAGCAGTTACTCGTGGGACGCCGCCTACGAGCAGTACTTC
cdr3_aa: CASSYSWDAAYEQYF

v_call: TRBV2
d_call: NA
j_call: TRBJ1-6
clone_size: few
cdr3_nt: TGTGCCAGCAGTGAAGCGCCCGGGTCACCCCTCCACTTT
cdr3_aa: CASSEAPGSPLHF

v_call: TRBV5-1
d_call: NA
j_call: TRBJ1-1
clone_size: few
cdr3_nt: TGCGCCAGCAGCTCTGGGGGGTCCTCTAAGCCTGAAGCTTTCTTT
cdr3_aa: CASSSGGSSKPEAFF

v_call: TRBV7-3
d_call: NA
j_call: TRBJ2-6
clone_size: NA
cdr3_nt: TGTGCCAGCAGCACACAGAAGGCCAACGTCCTGACTTTC
cdr3_aa: CASSTQKANVLTF

v_call: TRBV6-1
d_call: TRBD1
j_call: TRBJ2-7
clone_size: NA
cdr3_nt: TGTGCCAGCAGCCGGGACAGGGTAAACGAGCAGTACTTC
cdr3_aa: CASSRDRVNEQYF

v_call: TRBV4-1
d_call: NA
j_call: TRBJ2-7
clone_size: many
cdr3_nt: TGCGCCAGCAGCCAAGATAGGGCGGCTACGATCTCCTACGAGCAGTACTTC
cdr3_aa: CASSQDRAATISYEQYF

v_call: TRBV9
d_call: NA
j_call: TRBJ1-5
clone_size: NA
cdr3_nt: TGTGCCAGCAGCGAGCAGGGGCTTGGCAATCAGCCCCAGCATTTT
cdr3_aa: CASSEQGLGNQPQHF

v_call: TRBV6-5
d_call: NA
j_call: TRBJ2-7
clone_size: many
cdr3_nt: TGTGCCAGCAGTTACTTGTCCGCCAGGGGCTACGAGCAGTACTTC
cdr3_aa: CASSYLSARGYEQYF

v_call: TRBV5-1
d_call: TRBD1
j_call: TRBJ1-2
clone_size: few
cdr3_nt: TGCGCCAGCAGCTTGTCCGGACAGGGAGTAGGTGGCTACACCTTC
cdr3_aa: CASSLSGQGVGGYTF

v_call: TRBV4-1
d_call: TRBD1
j_call: TRBJ1-5
clone_size: few
cdr3_nt: TGCGCCAGCAGCCACGGACAGGGCTGGAGCAATCAGCCCCAGCATTTT
cdr3_aa: CASSHGQGWSNQPQHF

v_call: TRBV20-1
d_call: NA
j_call: TRBJ1-5
clone_size: NA
cdr3_nt: TGCAGTGCTAGAGGGGCAGGGTATAGCAATCAGCCCCAGCATTTT
cdr3_aa: CSARGAGYSNQPQHF

v_call: TRBV12-3/TRBV12-4
d_call: TRBD1
j_call: TRBJ2-1
clone_size: many
cdr3_nt: TGTGCCAGCAGCCGCTCCGGGACAGGGACATACAATGAGCAGTTCTTC
cdr3_aa: CASSRSGTGTYNEQFF

v_call: TRBV20-1
d_call: TRBD2
j_call: TRBJ2-5
clone_size: NA
cdr3_nt: TGCAGTGCCACGAGGACTAGCGGGCCAGAGACCCAGTACTTC
cdr3_aa: CSATRTSGPETQYF

v_call: TRBV30
d_call: TRBD1
j_call: TRBJ2-2
clone_size: few
cdr3_nt: TGTGCCTGGAGTTACGGGACAGAGACGAACACCGGGGAGCTGTTTTTT
cdr3_aa: CAWSYGTETNTGELFF

v_call: TRBV6-5
d_call: NA
j_call: TRBJ1-6
clone_size: few
cdr3_nt: TGTGCCAGCAGTTACTCGACAGCAGTCTATAATTCACCCCTCCACTTT
cdr3_aa: CASSYSTAVYNSPLHF

v_call: TRBV5-1
d_call: TRBD1
j_call: TRBJ1-2
clone_size: NA
cdr3_nt: TGCGCCAGCTCGGGACAGCCTTATGGCTACACCTTC
cdr3_aa: CASSGQPYGYTF

v_call: TRBV10-3
d_call: TRBD2
j_call: TRBJ2-1
clone_size: few
cdr3_nt: TGTGCCATCATGCCCTGGGAGTGGGCTAGCGGGGGGCCTCACAATGAGCAGTTCTTC
cdr3_aa: CAIMPWEWASGGPHNEQFF

v_call: TRBV4-2
d_call: NA
j_call: TRBJ2-1
clone_size: NA
cdr3_nt: TGTGCCAGCAGCCAAGATAATAGCCGGGGCAATGAGCAGTTCTTC
cdr3_aa: CASSQDNSRGNEQFF

v_call: TRBV5-4
d_call: NA
j_call: TRBJ1-2
clone_size: NA
cdr3_nt: TGTGCCAGCAGCTTCTCCAGGGCTGCCGGCTACACCTTC
cdr3_aa: CASSFSRAAGYTF

v_call: TRBV7-8
d_call: TRBD2
j_call: TRBJ2-1
clone_size: NA
cdr3_nt: TGTGCCAGCAGCCCCTTTCCACTAGCGGGGGGTAATGAGCAGTTCTTC
cdr3_aa: CASSPFPLAGGNEQFF

v_call: TRBV29-1
d_call: NA
j_call: TRBJ2-5
clone_size: many
cdr3_nt: TGCAGCGTTGAAGGGAGGTTCCAAGAGACCCAGTACTTC
cdr3_aa: CSVEGRFQETQYF

v_call: TRBV7-2
d_call: NA
j_call: TRBJ2-6
clone_size: NA
cdr3_nt: TGTGCCAGCAACCGGGGCGCTGGGGCCAACGTCCTGACTTTC
cdr3_aa: CASNRGAGANVLTF

v_call: TRBV5-1
d_call: NA
j_call: TRBJ1-3
clone_size: many
cdr3_nt: TGCGCCAGCAGCTTACAGGGAACGGCGTCCTCTGGAAACACCATATATTTT
cdr3_aa: CASSLQGTASSGNTIYF

v_call: TRBV6-5
d_call: NA
j_call: TRBJ2-3
clone_size: NA
cdr3_nt: TGTGCCAGCAGTTACGAGGGGGGGAGCACAGATACGCAGTATTTT
cdr3_aa: CASSYEGGSTDTQYF

v_call: TRBV10-3
d_call: NA
j_call: TRBJ2-2
clone_size: NA
cdr3_nt: TGTGCCATCAGCCACCGGGAGAACACCGGGGAGCTGTTTTTT
cdr3_aa: CAISHRENTGELFF

v_call: TRBV5-5
d_call: NA
j_call: TRBJ1-5
clone_size: NA
cdr3_nt: TGTGCCAGCAGCTTGCGGGGTTTGAGCAATCAGCCCCAGCATTTT
cdr3_aa: CASSLRGLSNQPQHF

v_call: TRBV5-1
d_call: NA
j_call: TRBJ1-2
clone_size: many
cdr3_nt: TGCGCCAGCAGCTTGGTTTCTCCCGGAGATGGCTACACCTTC
cdr3_aa: CASSLVSPGDGYTF

v_call: TRBV7-2
d_call: NA
j_call: TRBJ2-7
clone_size: many
cdr3_nt: TGTGCCAGCAGCCATGACCAGGGATGGGCGGGCGAGCAGTACTTC
cdr3_aa: CASSHDQGWAGEQYF

v_call: TRBV4-1
d_call: NA
j_call: TRBJ1-4
clone_size: many
cdr3_nt: TGCGCCAGCAGAAATACAGGGAAGTTTGAAAAACTGTTTTTT
cdr3_aa: CASRNTGKFEKLFF

v_call: TRBV7-2
d_call: NA
j_call: TRBJ2-6
clone_size: many
cdr3_nt: TGTGCCAGCAGCTTAGGTGGGGACTGGGAAACGGCCAACGTCCTGACTTTC
cdr3_aa: CASSLGGDWETANVLTF

v_call: TRBV2
d_call: TRBD2
j_call: TRBJ2-5
clone_size: few
cdr3_nt: TGTGCCAGCAGTATCGGGACTAGCGGGTTACAAGAGACCCAGTACTTC
cdr3_aa: CASSIGTSGLQETQYF

v_call: TRBV12-3/TRBV12-4
d_call: TRBD2
j_call: TRBJ2-3
clone_size: many
cdr3_nt: TGTGCCAGCACCTGGGTACTAGCGCTTGATACGCAGTATTTT
cdr3_aa: CASTWVLALDTQYF

v_call: TRBV6-5
d_call: NA
j_call: TRBJ1-1
clone_size: NA
cdr3_nt: TGTGCCAGCAGTTTACAGGGTCGGGAATGGGAAGCTTTCTTT
cdr3_aa: CASSLQGREWEAFF

v_call: TRBV12-3/TRBV12-4
d_call: TRBD1
j_call: TRBJ1-3
clone_size: NA
cdr3_nt: TGTGCCAGCAGAAGACAGGGGGCCGGTGGAAACACCATATATTTT
cdr3_aa: CASRRQGAGGNTIYF

v_call: TRBV6-5
d_call: NA
j_call: TRBJ2-3
clone_size: NA
cdr3_nt: TGTGCCAGCAGTTACTCGCGGGACCTCAGAAATACGCAGTATTTT
cdr3_aa: CASSYSRDLRNTQYF

v_call: TRBV3-1
d_call: TRBD1
j_call: TRBJ1-1
clone_size: few
cdr3_nt: TGTGCCAGCAGGGAAAAGGACAGGATAGGCACTGAAGCTTTCTTT
cdr3_aa: CASREKDRIGTEAFF

v_call: TRBV18
d_call: NA
j_call: TRBJ2-6
clone_size: NA
cdr3_nt: TGTGCCAGCTCACCATTCCGACTGACCTCTGGGGCCAACGTCCTGACTTTC
cdr3_aa: CASSPFRLTSGANVLTF

v_call: TRBV11-2
d_call: NA
j_call: TRBJ2-5
clone_size: NA
cdr3_nt: TGTGCCAGCAGCGTGGGACAGCGGGTGGAGACCCAGTACTTC
cdr3_aa: CASSVGQRVETQYF

v_call: TRBV11-3
d_call: TRBD2
j_call: TRBJ2-2
clone_size: NA
cdr3_nt: TGTGCCAGCAGCTCCAGGACTAGCGGGGGCACCGGGGAGCTGTTTTTT
cdr3_aa: CASSSRTSGGTGELFF

v_call: TRBV6-2/TRBV6-3
d_call: TRBD1
j_call: TRBJ2-5
clone_size: few
cdr3_nt: TGTGCCAGCAGTTACTCGAGGGGACAGCAAGAGACCCAGTACTTC
cdr3_aa: CASSYSRGQQETQYF

v_call: TRBV9
d_call: TRBD1
j_call: TRBJ2-5
clone_size: many
cdr3_nt: TGTGCCAGCTCACCGGGACAGGGCAGAGAGACCCAGTACTTC
cdr3_aa: CASSPGQGRETQYF

v_call: TRBV5-6
d_call: NA
j_call: TRBJ1-5
clone_size: once
cdr3_nt: TGTGCCAGCAGCTGGGGACCAGGCGGCAATCAGCCCCAGCATTTT
cdr3_aa: CASSWGPGGNQPQHF

v_call: TRBV5-1
d_call: NA
j_call: TRBJ2-2
clone_size: few
cdr3_nt: TGCGCCAGCAGCTTGAAATCGGATGGGTCAGGGATGGCCGGGGAGCTGTTTTTT
cdr3_aa: CASSLKSDGSGMAGELFF